These 20 T cell receptor beta chains originate from one sample sequenced in a study of post-analysis software for immune sequencing data. The antigens for these receptors are not known. General study results and limits: In patients, roughly 5 TRBV segments were more frequent than in controls, with TRBV5-6, TRBV5-1 and TRBV20-1 among them.

Unique-molecular-identifier-tagged TCR beta cDNA libraries were used. TCRdb recomputed calls from the PCR reads with MiXCR, one row per CDR3 protein. The profile shows over 700,000 distinct CDR3 sequences, less than 35% of them singletons. The material sequenced was blood. The receptors derive from a girl aged 5-17 years with multiple sclerosis.

The V gene is TRBV7-9, the J gene TRBJ2-1; 9 bases are shared with TRBD2. The trim removed 6 bases at V and 0 bases at J, leaving 9 bases unmatched. The CDR3 totals 17 residues. Germline V gene lookup returns CDR1 SEHNR and CDR2 FQNEAQ (reference sequence). Here the CDR3 reads CASRWAGGTSSYNEQFF. The CDR3 nucleotides are TGTGCCAGCAGATGGGCGGGGGGGACGAGCTCCTACAATGAGCAGTTCTTC.

The V gene is TRBV9, the J gene TRBJ2-1; no clear D gene. Trimming took off 0 bases at V and 0 bases at J, with 13 bases between the two ends. The V gene's germline CDR1 is SGDLS and CDR2 YYNGEE. This CDR3 spans 17 amino acids. CDR3 DNA sequence: TGTGCCAGCAGCGTAGCGTTAGGTCTGAGCTCCTACAATGAGCAGTTCTTC. This translates into CASSVALGLSSYNEQFF. The whole variable domain, remainder taken from reference TRBV9 and TRBJ2-1, is DSGVTQTPKHLITATGQRVTLRCSPRSGDLSVYWYQQSLDQGLQFLIQYYNGEERAKGNILERFSAQQFPDLHSELNLSSLELGDSALYFCASSVALGLSSYNEQFFGPGTRLTVL.

A single count supports this clonotype. A much larger clonotype is one base distant, so this may be a read error. The chain has TRBV5-1 and TRBJ2-5; 10 positions match TRBD2. Germline V gene sequence: CDR1 SGHRS, CDR2 YFSETQ. There are 14 residues in the CDR3. Trimming removed 0 bases from V and 11 bases from J; junction bases left unmatched: 7. This CDR3 is CASSLAAGGAEQYF. The CDR3 region has the DNA TGCGCCAGCAGCTTGGCAGCGGGAGGGGCTGAGCAGTACTTC.

The chain carries TRBV28 and TRBJ2-5; D uncertain. The DNA matches TRBJ2-7 better at its end, which makes the J call doubtful. The V gene's germline CDR1 is MDHEN and CDR2 SYDVKM. The CDR3 loop spans 13 amino acids. CDR3 coding DNA: TGTGCCAGCAGAACGACAAGGCCTCCCGAGCAGTACTTC. Translated: CASRTTRPPEQYF.

This clonotype has only a few counts. J is TRBJ2-7 and V is TRBV12-3 or TRBV12-4, with D possibly matching TRBD2 (5 bases). The CDR3 runs 13 residues. V was clipped by 1 base and J by 7 bases, with 11 bases between them. The CDR3 coding sequence is TGTGCCAGCAGTTTAGGAGGGATCGGGGAGCAGTACTTC. It codes for CASSLGGIGEQYF.

This clonotype came up a few times. V gene TRBV5-1 combines with J gene TRBJ2-5; a weak D match, TRBD2 (6 bases). The germline V and J ends were trimmed by 9 bases and 5 bases, with 23 bases remaining between them. CDR3 length equals 15 residues. Per the germline V gene, CDR1 is SGHRS and CDR2 is YFSETQ. CDR3 coding DNA: TGCGCCACTCAAGAGCGGGTTGGAGGAGAGGAGACCCAGTACTTC. This sequence encodes CATQERVGGEETQYF. Together with reference TRBV5-1 and TRBJ2-5, the CDR3 gives the full variable domain: KAGVTQTPRYLIKTRGQQVTLSCSPISGHRSVSWYQQTPGQGLQFLFEYFSETQRNKGNFPGRFSGRQFSNSRSEMNVSTLELGDSALYLCATQERVGGEETQYFGPGTRLLVL.

This clonotype has a handful of counts. The chain couples TRBV7-9 to TRBJ2-1; the D gene is possibly TRBD2 (6 bases). The CDR3 covers 16 residues. Germline values: CDR1 SEHNR, CDR2 FQNEAQ (reference sequence). The V gene lost 3 bases and the J gene lost 6 bases, with 18 bases spanning the gap. CDR3 nucleotides: TGTGCCAGCAGCTTTGGTTTGGGAGGAGGGGCCAATGAGCAGTTCTTC. It yields the protein CASSFGLGGGANEQFF.

This clonotype has a count of ten or more. The rearrangement links TRBV29-1 to TRBJ2-7; 8 nucleotides align to TRBD1. The germline V gene encodes CDR1 SQVTM and CDR2 ANQGSEA. This CDR3 has 14 residues. Losses at the gene ends were 1 base for V and 5 bases for J; bases not matched to a gene: 7. Written as DNA, the CDR3 is TGCAGCGTTGAAGTAGCGTCAGGGGGCGACGAGCAGTACTTC. Its protein product is CSVEVASGGDEQYF.

The rearrangement uses TRBV13 and TRBJ2-5, with D perhaps TRBD2 (5 bases). This CDR3 contains 12 residues. Germline lookup yields CDR1 PRHDT and CDR2 FYEKMQ (reference sequence). V was clipped by 5 bases and J by 12 bases, with 16 bases between them. The CDR3 is CASSPPVRVEYF. For the CDR3, the DNA is TGTGCCAGCAGCCCACCCGTGAGGGTGGAGTACTTC.

CDR3 loop: CSAGPGLARSGELFF. CDR3 sequence (DNA): TGCAGTGCAGGACCGGGACTAGCGCGATCCGGGGAGCTGTTTTTT. The chain links TRBV20-1 to TRBJ2-2, with 10 bases lining up with TRBD2. Germline trimming cut 6 bases from V and 6 bases from J; bases unmatched to any gene: 10. From germline, CDR1 is DFQATT and CDR2 SNEGSKA (reference sequence). This CDR3 contains 15 residues.

The V gene is TRBV5-6, the J gene TRBJ1-1; D is ambiguous. The V gene lost 4 bases and the J gene lost 6 bases, with 16 bases spanning the gap. Germline CDR1 SGHDT, CDR2 YYEEEE. This CDR3 is built from 14 residues. The CDR3 protein is CASSLPDGEAEAFF. In DNA, the CDR3 is TGTGCCAGCAGCCTCCCGGACGGGGAAGCTGAAGCTTTCTTT.

This clonotype came up a few times. This chain links TRBV9 with TRBJ2-5, with D maybe TRBD1 (6 bases). The CDR3 is 12 amino acids. CDR1 and CDR2 (germline): SGDLS, YYNGEE. V shed 4 bases and J shed 6 bases, with 10 bases lying between them. CDR3 residues: CASSLQGKTQYF. For the CDR3, the DNA is TGTGCCAGCAGCCTTCAGGGGAAGACCCAGTACTTC.

There are a few counts of this clonotype. The V call is TRBV19, the J call TRBJ2-7; unclear D gene. CDR3 length: 15 residues. Trimming removed 5 bases at V and 2 bases at J, with 16 bases between. Germline-derived CDR1 and CDR2 are LNHDA and SQIVND (reference sequence). CDR3 in amino acids: CASSRKALPPYEQYF. The CDR3 nucleotides are TGTGCCAGTAGTCGGAAGGCCCTACCCCCCTACGAGCAGTACTTC.

A few counts support this clonotype. The J gene is TRBJ1-6, the V gene TRBV9, with D possibly being TRBD1 (6 bases). The V gene lost 3 bases and the J gene lost 8 bases, with 18 bases spanning the gap. The CDR3 sequence is 16 residues long. Germline CDR1 and CDR2: SGDLS and YYNGEE. This chain's CDR3 is CASSEGGRRPYSPLHF. DNA of the CDR3: TGTGCCAGCAGCGAGGGGGGACGGCGTCCCTATTCACCCCTCCACTTT.

The V call is TRBV6-2 or TRBV6-3, the J call TRBJ2-1; D tentatively fits TRBD1 or TRBD2 (5 bases each). V was trimmed by 2 bases and J by 0 bases, leaving 11 bases between them. The CDR3 contains 16 residues. Germline V gene data show CDR1 as MNHEY and CDR2 as SVGEGT. CDR3 DNA: TGTGCCAGCAGTTACCAGGGACCGAGCTCCTACAATGAGCAGTTCTTC. It translates to CASSYQGPSSYNEQFF.

The chain employs TRBV11-2 and TRBJ2-1; 8 nucleotides agree with TRBD2. Losses at the gene ends were 1 base for V and 9 bases for J; bases not matched to a gene: 11. This CDR3 contains 16 residues. CDR1 and CDR2 from the germline V gene are SGHAT and FQNNGV. This chain's CDR3 is CASSLVPGLVSGEQFF. CDR3 nucleotide sequence: TGTGCCAGCAGCTTAGTGCCGGGACTAGTGTCGGGTGAGCAGTTCTTC.

The rearrangement uses TRBV5-5 and TRBJ2-5; 7 bases agree with TRBD1. Germline-derived CDR1 and CDR2 are SGHKS and YYEKEE (reference sequence). The CDR3 extends over 15 amino acids. With 0 bases clipped from V and 11 bases from J, the junction kept 13 bases outside the gene matches. This CDR3 is CASSLGDSKTLGQYF. CDR3 sequence (DNA): TGTGCCAGCAGCTTGGGGGACAGCAAAACCTTGGGGCAGTACTTC. Full variable domain (outside the CDR3, taken from reference TRBV5-5 and TRBJ2-5): DAGVTQSPTHLIKTRGQQVTLRCSPISGHKSVSWYQQVLGQGPQFIFQYYEKEERGRGNFPDRFSARQFPNYSSELNVNALLLGDSALYLCASSLGDSKTLGQYFGPGTRLLVL.

The genes are TRBV20-1 and TRBJ2-3; no firm D call. V lost 0 bases to trimming and J lost 1 base, with 5 bases between them. The germline V gene has CDR1 DFQATT and CDR2 SNEGSKA (reference sequence). The CDR3 spans 13 residues. CDR3 sequence (DNA): TGCAGTGCTAGAGATATGGGCACAGATACGCAGTATTTT. It specifies CSARDMGTDTQYF.

This clonotype was observed a few times. The chain has TRBV7-9 and TRBJ2-5; D is possibly TRBD1 or TRBD2 (6 bases each). V was cut by 2 bases and J by 1 base, with 23 bases left in between. CDR1 is SEHNR and CDR2 is FQNEAQ in the germline V gene (reference sequence). The CDR3 is 19 residues long. The CDR3 spells CASSLRNRGADWGQETQYF. The CDR3 DNA follows: TGTGCCAGCAGCTTAAGAAATAGGGGGGCAGACTGGGGCCAAGAGACCCAGTACTTC. The complete variable domain, with remaining parts taken from reference TRBV7-9 and TRBJ2-5, reads DTGVSQNPRHKITKRGQNVTFRCDPISEHNRLYWYRQTLGQGPEFLTYFQNEAQLEKSRLLSDRFSAERPKGSFSTLEIQRTEQGDSAMYLCASSLRNRGADWGQETQYFGPGTRLLVL.

This rearrangement joins TRBV7-9 to TRBJ1-1; D is unclear. The V gene's germline CDR1 is SEHNR and CDR2 FQNEAQ (reference sequence). This CDR3 spans 13 amino acids. CDR3: CGVEDRRNTEAFF. DNA for the CDR3: TGTGGTGTGGAGGACCGAAGGAACACTGAAGCTTTCTTT.